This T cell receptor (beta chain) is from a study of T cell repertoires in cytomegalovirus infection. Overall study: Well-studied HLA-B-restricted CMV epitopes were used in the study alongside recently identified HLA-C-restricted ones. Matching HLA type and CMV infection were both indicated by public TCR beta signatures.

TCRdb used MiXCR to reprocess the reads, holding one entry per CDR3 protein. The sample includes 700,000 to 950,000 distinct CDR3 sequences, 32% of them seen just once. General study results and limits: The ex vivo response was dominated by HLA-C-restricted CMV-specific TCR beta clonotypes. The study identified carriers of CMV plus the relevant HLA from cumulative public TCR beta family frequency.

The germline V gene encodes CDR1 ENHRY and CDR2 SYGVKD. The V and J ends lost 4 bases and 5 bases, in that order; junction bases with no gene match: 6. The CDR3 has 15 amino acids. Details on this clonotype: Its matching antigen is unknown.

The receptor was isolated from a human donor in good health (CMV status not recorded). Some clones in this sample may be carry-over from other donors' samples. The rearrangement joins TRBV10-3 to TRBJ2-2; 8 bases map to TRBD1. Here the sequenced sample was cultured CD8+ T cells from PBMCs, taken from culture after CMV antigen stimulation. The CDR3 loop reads CAISGLDRATGELFF. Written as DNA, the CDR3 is TGTGCCATCAGTGGACTGGACAGGGCTACCGGGGAGCTGTTTTTT.